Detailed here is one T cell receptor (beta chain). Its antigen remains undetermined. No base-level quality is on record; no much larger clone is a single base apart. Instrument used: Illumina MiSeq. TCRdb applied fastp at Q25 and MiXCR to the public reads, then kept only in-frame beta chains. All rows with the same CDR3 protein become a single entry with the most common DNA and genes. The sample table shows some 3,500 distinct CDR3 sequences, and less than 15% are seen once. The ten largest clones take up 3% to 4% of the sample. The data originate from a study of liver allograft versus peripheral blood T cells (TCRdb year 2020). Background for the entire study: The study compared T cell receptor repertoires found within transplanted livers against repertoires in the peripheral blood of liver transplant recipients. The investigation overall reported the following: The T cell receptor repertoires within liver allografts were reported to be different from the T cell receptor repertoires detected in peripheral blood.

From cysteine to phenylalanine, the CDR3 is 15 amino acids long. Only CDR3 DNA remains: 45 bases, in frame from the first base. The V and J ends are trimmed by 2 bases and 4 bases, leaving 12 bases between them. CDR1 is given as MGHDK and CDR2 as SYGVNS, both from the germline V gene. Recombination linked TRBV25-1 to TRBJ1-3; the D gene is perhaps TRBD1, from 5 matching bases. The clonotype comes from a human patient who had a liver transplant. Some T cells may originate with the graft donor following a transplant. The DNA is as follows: TGTGCCAGCAGTGAACACGGGACGATAGGAAACACCATATATTTT. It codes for CASSEHGTIGNTIYF.